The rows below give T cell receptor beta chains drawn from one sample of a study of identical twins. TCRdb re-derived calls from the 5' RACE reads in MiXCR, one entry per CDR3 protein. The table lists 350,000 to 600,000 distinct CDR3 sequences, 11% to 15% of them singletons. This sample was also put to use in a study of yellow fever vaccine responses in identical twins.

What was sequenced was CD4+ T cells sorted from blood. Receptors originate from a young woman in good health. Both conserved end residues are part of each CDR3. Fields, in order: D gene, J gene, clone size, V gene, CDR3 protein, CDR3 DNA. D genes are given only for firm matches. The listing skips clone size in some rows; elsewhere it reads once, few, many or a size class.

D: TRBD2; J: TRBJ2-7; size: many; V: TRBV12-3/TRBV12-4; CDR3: CASSLGSGGTYEQYF; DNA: TGTGCCAGCAGTTTGGGTAGCGGGGGGACCTACGAGCAGTACTTC
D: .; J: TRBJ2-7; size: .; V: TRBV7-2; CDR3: CASSLGRFSYEQYF; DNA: TGTGCCAGCAGCTTAGGGCGTTTCTCCTACGAGCAGTACTTC
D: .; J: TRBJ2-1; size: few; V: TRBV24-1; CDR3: CATSDLKGRYNEQFF; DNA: TGTGCCACCAGTGATTTAAAGGGCCGATACAATGAGCAGTTCTTC
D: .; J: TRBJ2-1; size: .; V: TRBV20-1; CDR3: CSARASLSGARSSYNEQFF; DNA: TGCAGTGCTAGAGCCAGTCTTAGCGGAGCCCGGAGCTCCTACAATGAGCAGTTCTTC
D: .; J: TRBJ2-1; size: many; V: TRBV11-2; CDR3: CAKVGGWNYNEQFF; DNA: TGTGCCAAGGTTGGGGGATGGAACTACAATGAGCAGTTCTTC
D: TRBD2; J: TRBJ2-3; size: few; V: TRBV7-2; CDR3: CASSSGGDTQYF; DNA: TGTGCCAGCAGCTCGGGGGGGGATACGCAGTATTTT
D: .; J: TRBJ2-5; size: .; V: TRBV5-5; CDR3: CASSLVQGKETQYF; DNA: TGTGCCAGCAGCTTGGTGCAGGGAAAAGAGACCCAGTACTTC
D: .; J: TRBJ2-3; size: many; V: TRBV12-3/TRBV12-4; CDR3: CASSPLGTTDTQYF; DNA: TGTGCCAGCAGCCCACTAGGGACAACAGATACGCAGTATTTT
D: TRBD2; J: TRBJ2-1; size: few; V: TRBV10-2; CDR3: CASSELGGRHEQFF; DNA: TGCGCCAGCAGTGAGCTTGGCGGGAGGCATGAGCAGTTCTTC
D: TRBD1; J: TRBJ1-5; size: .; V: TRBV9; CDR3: CASSATGLNQPQHF; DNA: TGTGCCAGCAGTGCGACAGGGTTGAATCAGCCCCAGCATTTT
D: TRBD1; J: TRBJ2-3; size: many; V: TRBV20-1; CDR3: CSTKGAGDTQYF; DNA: TGCAGTACGAAGGGGGCCGGGGATACGCAGTATTTT
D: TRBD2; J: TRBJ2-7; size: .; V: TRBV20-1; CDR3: CSAILAGTYEQYF; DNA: TGCAGTGCTATTCTAGCGGGAACCTACGAGCAGTACTTC
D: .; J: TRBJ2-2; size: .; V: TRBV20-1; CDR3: CSASGSSIERELFF; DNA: TGCAGTGCTTCCGGGAGTTCCATCGAACGGGAGCTGTTTTTT
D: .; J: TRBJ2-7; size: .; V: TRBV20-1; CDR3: CSARDKGTNFGQYF; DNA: TGCAGTGCTAGAGATAAGGGAACGAACTTCGGGCAGTACTTC
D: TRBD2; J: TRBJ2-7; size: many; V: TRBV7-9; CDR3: CASSRFGTNNEQYF; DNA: TGTGCCAGCAGCCGATTCGGGACTAACAACGAGCAGTACTTC
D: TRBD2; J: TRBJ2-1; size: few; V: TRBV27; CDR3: CASSLFGGGASYNEQFF; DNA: TGTGCCAGCAGTTTATTCGGCGGGGGGGCATCCTACAATGAGCAGTTCTTC
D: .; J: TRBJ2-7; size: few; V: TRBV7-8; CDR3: CASSLVQGEQYF; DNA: TGTGCCAGCAGCTTAGTCCAAGGGGAGCAGTACTTC
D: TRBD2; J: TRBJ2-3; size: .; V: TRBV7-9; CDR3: CASSLGTSGGSTDTQYF; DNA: TGTGCCAGCAGCTTAGGCACTAGCGGGGGTAGCACAGATACGCAGTATTTT
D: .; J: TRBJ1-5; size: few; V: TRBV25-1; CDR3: CASPLSEPQHF; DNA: TGTGCCAGCCCTTTATCGGAGCCCCAGCATTTT
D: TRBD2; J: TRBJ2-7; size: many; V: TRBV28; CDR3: CASTRTGTSGTYEQYF; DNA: TGTGCCAGCACCCGAACCGGGACTAGCGGGACCTACGAGCAGTACTTC
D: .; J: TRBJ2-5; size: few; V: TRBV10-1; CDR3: CASSRTDRGTQYF; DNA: TGCGCCAGCAGCAGGACGGATCGTGGGACCCAGTACTTC
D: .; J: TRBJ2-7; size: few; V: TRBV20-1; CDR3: CSARENSYEQYF; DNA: TGCAGTGCTAGGGAAAACAGCTACGAGCAGTACTTC
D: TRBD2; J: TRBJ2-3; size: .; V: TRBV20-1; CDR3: CSAKSGGATDTQYF; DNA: TGCAGTGCGAAGAGCGGGGGGGCCACAGATACGCAGTATTTT
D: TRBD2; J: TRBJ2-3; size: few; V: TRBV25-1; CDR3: CASSTTSGVTDTQYF; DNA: TGTGCCAGCAGCACGACTAGCGGGGTCACAGATACGCAGTATTTT
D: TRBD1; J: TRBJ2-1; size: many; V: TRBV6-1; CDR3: CASMRQGAHNEQFF; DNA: TGTGCCAGCATGAGGCAGGGGGCCCACAATGAGCAGTTCTTC
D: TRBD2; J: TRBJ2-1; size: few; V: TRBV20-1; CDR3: CSATTSGEVNEQFF; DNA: TGCAGTGCGACGACTAGCGGGGAGGTGAATGAGCAGTTCTTC
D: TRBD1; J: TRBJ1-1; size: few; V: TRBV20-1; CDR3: CSAPTRDRRNTEAFF; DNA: TGCAGTGCTCCAACTAGGGACAGGAGGAACACTGAAGCTTTCTTT
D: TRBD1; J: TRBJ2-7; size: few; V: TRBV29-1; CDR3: CSVQTRQGTVLF; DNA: TGCAGCGTCCAAACCCGGCAGGGGACAGTTCTATTC
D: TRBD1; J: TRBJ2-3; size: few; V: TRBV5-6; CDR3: CASSLPRGRPLGTDTQYF; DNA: TGTGCCAGCAGCTTGCCCAGGGGGCGCCCCCTTGGGACAGATACGCAGTATTTT
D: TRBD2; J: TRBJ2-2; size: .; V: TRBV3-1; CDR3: CASSQTSGGPGGELFF; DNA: TGTGCCAGCAGCCAAACTAGCGGGGGCCCGGGCGGGGAGCTGTTTTTT
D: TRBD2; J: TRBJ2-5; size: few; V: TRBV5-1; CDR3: CASSSSLAGLQETQYF; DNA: TGCGCCAGCAGTTCCTCCCTAGCGGGGTTACAAGAGACCCAGTACTTC
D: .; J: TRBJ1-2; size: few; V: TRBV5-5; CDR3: CASSPDSRTNYGYTF; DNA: TGTGCCAGCAGCCCCGACTCAAGAACTAACTATGGCTACACCTTC
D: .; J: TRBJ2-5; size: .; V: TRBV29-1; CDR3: CSVSTGRRETQYF; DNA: TGCAGCGTTTCCACGGGGCGGAGGGAGACCCAGTACTTC
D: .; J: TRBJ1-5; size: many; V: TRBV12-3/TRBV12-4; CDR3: CASSLPGGSNQPQHF; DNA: TGTGCCAGCAGTTTACCCGGTGGGAGCAATCAGCCCCAGCATTTT
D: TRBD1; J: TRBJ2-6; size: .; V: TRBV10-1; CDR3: CASRRNRDRVLSGANVLTF; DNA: TGCGCCAGCAGACGAAACCGGGACAGGGTCCTCTCTGGGGCCAACGTCCTGACTTTC
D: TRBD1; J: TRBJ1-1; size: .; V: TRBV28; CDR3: CASSRNRGGYTEAFF; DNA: TGTGCCAGCAGTCGCAACAGGGGGGGGTACACTGAAGCTTTCTTT
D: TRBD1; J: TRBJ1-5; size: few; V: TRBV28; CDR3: CASIPQTGTGFGNQPQHF; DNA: TGTGCCAGCATCCCCCAAACCGGGACAGGGTTCGGGAATCAGCCCCAGCATTTT
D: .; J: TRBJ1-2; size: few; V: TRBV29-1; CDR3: CSVGIGDNYGYTF; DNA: TGCAGCGTTGGGATTGGCGATAACTATGGCTACACCTTC
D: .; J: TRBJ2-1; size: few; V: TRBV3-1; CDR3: CASSQVATLYNEQFF; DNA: TGTGCCAGCAGCCAAGTCGCTACCCTCTACAATGAGCAGTTCTTC
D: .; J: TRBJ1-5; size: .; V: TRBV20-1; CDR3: CSAYTGDDNQPQHF; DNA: TGCAGTGCTTATACAGGAGATGACAATCAGCCCCAGCATTTT
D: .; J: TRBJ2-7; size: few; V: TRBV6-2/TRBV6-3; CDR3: CASRSPGEGVEQYF; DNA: TGTGCCAGCAGGTCTCCGGGAGAAGGAGTGGAGCAGTACTTC
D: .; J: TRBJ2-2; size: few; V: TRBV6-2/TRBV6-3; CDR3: CASSYSSGTPNTGELFF; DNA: TGTGCCAGCAGTTACTCTTCAGGGACACCGAACACCGGGGAGCTGTTTTTT
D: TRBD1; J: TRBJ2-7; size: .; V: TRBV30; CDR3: CAWSVQGARVGYEQYF; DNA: TGTGCCTGGAGTGTACAGGGGGCGCGAGTGGGGTACGAGCAGTACTTC
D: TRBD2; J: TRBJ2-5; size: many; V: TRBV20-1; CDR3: CSAGPSGSLETQYF; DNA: TGCAGTGCAGGTCCTAGCGGGAGTCTAGAGACCCAGTACTTC
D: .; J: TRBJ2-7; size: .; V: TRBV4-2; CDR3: CASSLRTDYEQYF; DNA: TGTGCCAGCAGCCTTCGGACAGACTACGAGCAGTACTTC
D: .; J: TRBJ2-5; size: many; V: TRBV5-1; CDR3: CASSRGDQETQYF; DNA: TGCGCCAGCAGCCGCGGGGACCAAGAGACCCAGTACTTC
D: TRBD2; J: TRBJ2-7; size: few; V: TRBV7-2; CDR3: CASSLVAGGGYEQYF; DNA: TGTGCCAGCAGCTTAGTTGCGGGAGGCGGTTACGAGCAGTACTTC
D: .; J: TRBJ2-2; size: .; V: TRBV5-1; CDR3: CASKTQPAEYTGELFF; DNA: TGCGCCAGCAAAACACAACCAGCGGAGTACACCGGGGAGCTGTTTTTT
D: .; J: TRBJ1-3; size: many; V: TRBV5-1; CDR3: CASSQLTGSGNTIYF; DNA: TGCGCCAGCAGCCAGCTGACCGGCTCTGGAAACACCATATATTTT
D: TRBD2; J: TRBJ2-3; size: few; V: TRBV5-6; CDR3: CASSLVLAGDGTDTQYF; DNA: TGTGCCAGCAGCTTGGTACTAGCGGGAGACGGGACAGATACGCAGTATTTT
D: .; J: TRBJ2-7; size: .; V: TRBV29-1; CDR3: CSVAADYEQYF; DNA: TGCAGCGTTGCGGCGGACTACGAGCAGTACTTC
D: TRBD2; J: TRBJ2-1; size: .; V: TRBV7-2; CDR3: CASSFSGSGGNEQFF; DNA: TGTGCCAGCAGCTTTAGCGGGAGTGGAGGCAATGAGCAGTTCTTC
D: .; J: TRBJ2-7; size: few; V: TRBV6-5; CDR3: CASVSGNYEQYF; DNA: TGTGCCAGCGTTAGCGGCAACTACGAGCAGTACTTC
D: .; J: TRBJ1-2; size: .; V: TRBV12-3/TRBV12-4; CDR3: CASTDRFRGYTF; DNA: TGTGCCAGCACCGACAGGTTTCGAGGCTACACCTTC
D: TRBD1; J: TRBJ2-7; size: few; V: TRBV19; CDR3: CASSPGPRGPSYEQYF; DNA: TGTGCCAGTAGTCCGGGACCGAGGGGGCCCTCCTACGAGCAGTACTTC
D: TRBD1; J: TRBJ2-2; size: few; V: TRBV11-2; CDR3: CASSLRTGGTGELFF; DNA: TGTGCCAGCAGCTTAAGGACAGGGGGCACCGGGGAGCTGTTTTTT
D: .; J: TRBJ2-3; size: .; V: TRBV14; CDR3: CASSVRLTDTQYF; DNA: TGTGCCAGCAGCGTCAGACTAACAGATACGCAGTATTTT
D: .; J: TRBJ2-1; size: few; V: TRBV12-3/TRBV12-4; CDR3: CASNPTWGDNEQFF; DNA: TGTGCCAGCAACCCGACGTGGGGGGACAATGAGCAGTTCTTC
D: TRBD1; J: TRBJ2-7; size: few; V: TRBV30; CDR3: CAWGTGGLGEQYF; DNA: TGTGCCTGGGGGACAGGGGGCTTAGGCGAGCAGTACTTC
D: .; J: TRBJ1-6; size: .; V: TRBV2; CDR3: CASSVPNPNSPLHF; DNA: TGTGCCAGCAGTGTGCCGAACCCGAATTCACCCCTCCACTTT